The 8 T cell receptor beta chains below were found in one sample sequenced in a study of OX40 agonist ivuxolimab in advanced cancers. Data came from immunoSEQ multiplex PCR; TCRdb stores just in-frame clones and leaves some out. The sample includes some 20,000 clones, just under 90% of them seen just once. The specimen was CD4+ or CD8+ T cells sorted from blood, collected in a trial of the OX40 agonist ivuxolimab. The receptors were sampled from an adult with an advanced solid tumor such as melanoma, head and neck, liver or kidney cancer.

CDR3 loop: CASSLVEGGYTF. In nucleotides, the CDR3 is TGTGCCAGCAGCTTAGTTGAGGGAGGCTACACCTTC. This chain links TRBV7-9 with TRBJ1-2; no clear D gene. CDR3 length: 12 amino acids. Trimming left V 1 base short and J 8 bases short, with 8 bases between. Germline V gene data show CDR1 as SEHNR and CDR2 as FQNEAQ (reference sequence). The whole variable domain, remainder taken from reference TRBV7-9 and TRBJ1-2, is DTGVSQNPRHKITKRGQNVTFRCDPISEHNRLYWYRQTLGQGPEFLTYFQNEAQLEKSRLLSDRFSAERPKGSFSTLEIQRTEQGDSAMYLCASSLVEGGYTFGSGTRLTVV.

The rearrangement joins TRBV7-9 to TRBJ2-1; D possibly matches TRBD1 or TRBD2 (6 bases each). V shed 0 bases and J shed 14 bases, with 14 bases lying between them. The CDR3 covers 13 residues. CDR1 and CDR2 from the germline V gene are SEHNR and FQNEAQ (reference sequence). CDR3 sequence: CASSLATLGGKFF. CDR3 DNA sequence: TGTGCCAGCAGCTTAGCGACCTTGGGGGGCAAGTTCTTC.

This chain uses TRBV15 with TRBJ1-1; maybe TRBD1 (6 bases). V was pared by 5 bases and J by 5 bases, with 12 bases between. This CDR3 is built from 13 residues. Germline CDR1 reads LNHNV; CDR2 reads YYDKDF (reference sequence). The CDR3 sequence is CATSPGAGTEAFF. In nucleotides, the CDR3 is TGTGCCACCAGCCCAGGGGCCGGGACTGAAGCTTTCTTT.

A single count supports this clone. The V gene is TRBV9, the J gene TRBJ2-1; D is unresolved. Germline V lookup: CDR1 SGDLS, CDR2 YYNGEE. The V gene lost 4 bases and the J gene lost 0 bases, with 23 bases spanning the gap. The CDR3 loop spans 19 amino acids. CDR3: CASSTRPNPLWGSYNEQFF. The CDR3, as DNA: TGTGCCAGCAGCACCAGACCCAACCCACTTTGGGGCTCCTACAATGAGCAGTTCTTC.

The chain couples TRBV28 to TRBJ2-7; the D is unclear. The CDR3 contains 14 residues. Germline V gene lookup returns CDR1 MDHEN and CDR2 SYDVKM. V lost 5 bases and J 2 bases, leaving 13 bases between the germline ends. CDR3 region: CASSPSGGPYEQYF. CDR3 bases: TGTGCCAGCAGTCCCTCTGGCGGACCCTACGAGCAGTACTTC.

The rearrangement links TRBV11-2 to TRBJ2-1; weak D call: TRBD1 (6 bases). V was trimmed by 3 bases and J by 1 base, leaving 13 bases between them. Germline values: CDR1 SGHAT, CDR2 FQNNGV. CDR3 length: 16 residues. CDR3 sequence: CASSFTGYHSYNEQFF. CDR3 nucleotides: TGTGCCAGCAGCTTTACAGGGTACCATTCCTACAATGAGCAGTTCTTC.

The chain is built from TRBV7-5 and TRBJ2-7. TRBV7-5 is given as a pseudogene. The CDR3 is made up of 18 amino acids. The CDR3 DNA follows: TGTGTCAGAAGCTTCGCCCCCAGGAGATTCCTGGGCTCCTACGAGCAGTACTTC. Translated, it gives CVRSFAPRRFLGSYEQYF.

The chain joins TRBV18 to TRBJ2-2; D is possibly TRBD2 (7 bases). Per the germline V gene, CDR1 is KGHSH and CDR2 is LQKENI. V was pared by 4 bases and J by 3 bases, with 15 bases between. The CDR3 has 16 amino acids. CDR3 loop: CASSRSGGADTGELFF. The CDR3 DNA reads TGTGCCAGCTCACGGAGTGGGGGGGCCGACACCGGGGAGCTGTTTTTT.